Each of the 7 T cell receptor beta chains below was sequenced from the same sample in a study of blood T cell repertoires in COVID-19. Profiled with immunoSEQ multiplex PCR; TCRdb holds only in-frame clones, not every one. The sample carries over 300,000 clones, around 92% recorded once. Sequencing was performed on peripheral blood. These receptors were taken from a man aged 35 to 55 with acute or convalescent COVID-19.

The chain carries TRBV7-8 and TRBJ2-1; unclear D gene. The germline V and J ends were trimmed by 1 base and 7 bases, with 11 bases remaining between them. The length of the CDR3 is 14 residues. Germline CDR1 reads SGHVS; CDR2 reads FQNEAQ. Written as DNA, the CDR3 is TGTGCCAGCAGCTTAGGGCTCCTCTGGAATGAGCAGTTCTTC. This translates into CASSLGLLWNEQFF.

The chain carries TRBV6-5 and TRBJ2-1; 12 positions agree with TRBD2. This CDR3 has 15 residues. J gave up 7 bases and V 6 bases, and 7 bases lay outside the gene matches. Per germline, CDR1 MNHEY and CDR2 SVGAGI. The CDR3 DNA is TGTGCCAGCAGATCCGGACTAGCGGGAAGAAATGAGCAGTTCTTC. Amino acids: CASRSGLAGRNEQFF.

The chain combines TRBV7-3 with TRBJ1-1; 8 positions agree with TRBD1. The germline gives CDR1 SGHTA, CDR2 FQGTGA. V was pared by 1 base and J by 3 bases, with 10 bases of the junction left unmatched. This CDR3 has 17 residues. Written as DNA, the CDR3 is TGTGCCAGCAGCTTAATGGGGCAGGGGGCGGGTTACACTGAAGCTTTCTTT. Protein sequence: CASSLMGQGAGYTEAFF.

Details on this clone: At one boundary the junction diverges from the germline segment, which might be a read error. CDR3 bases: TGTGCCAGCAGACCCGGTGCAGGGGGCTCCCACGAGCAGTACTTC. Its protein is CASRPGAGGSHEQYF. This chain connects TRBV27 to TRBJ2-7; 8 bases align to TRBD1. CDR3 size: 15 residues. Germline CDR1 MNHEY, CDR2 SMNVEV (reference sequence).

A single count supports this clone. The V gene is TRBV6-6, the J gene TRBJ2-3; TRBD1 aligns across 8 bases. V was pared by 6 bases and J by 6 bases, with 11 bases of the junction left unmatched. Germline CDR1 reads MNHNY; CDR2 reads SVGAGI (reference sequence). The CDR3 spans 15 residues. As DNA, the CDR3 is TGTGCCAGCAGCCAAGCCGGGACAGGTCTGGATACGCAGTATTTT. Protein: CASSQAGTGLDTQYF.

The chain uses TRBV19 and TRBJ1-2; 7 bases are shared with TRBD1. CDR1 and CDR2 from the germline V gene are LNHDA and SQIVND (reference sequence). The CDR3 is made up of 15 amino acids. V lost 4 bases and J lost 4; bases outside the gene matches: 9. For the CDR3, the DNA is TGTGCCAGTAGTAGACTCCTGACAGGGCCCTATGGCTACACCTTC. Translation: CASSRLLTGPYGYTF.

The rearrangement joins TRBV5-1 to TRBJ1-2; 12 bases align to TRBD1. V shed 1 base, J shed 7 bases, and the junction held 8 bases outside the gene matches. Germline V gene lookup returns CDR1 SGHRS and CDR2 YFSETQ. This CDR3 region has 16 residues. In nucleotides, the CDR3 is TGCGCCAGCAGCTTGTCTCCGGGACAGGGGGCGCGTGGCTACACCTTC. Residues: CASSLSPGQGARGYTF.